The clone carrying this T cell receptor beta chain is classed as medium-sized. Its antigen is still unknown. The V gene lost 6 bases and the J gene lost 5 bases, with 7 bases spanning the gap. The CDR3 runs 11 residues. Adaptor-ligated barcode primers were used to amplify TRBV12-4/TRBJ1-2 clonotypes. TCRdb recomputed calls from the multiplex PCR reads with MiXCR, one row per CDR3 protein. The table includes 2,200 or so distinct CDR3 sequences, roughly 0.98% detected once. Study conclusions and caveats: In terms of TCR gene usage, tumor memory CD4+ T cells clustered together with blood and lymph node memory CD4+ cells, as well as with lymph node naive CD4+ cells.

Cells sorted as Tregs were CD4+, CD25+ and CD127-/low. The specimen was tumor-infiltrating Tregs sorted from the breast tumor. The V and J genes are TRBV12-3 or TRBV12-4 and TRBJ1-2; D ambiguous. This clonotype originated in a female donor with breast cancer. Here the CDR3 DNA reads TGTGCCAGCAGCCATGATTATGGCTACACCTTC. Protein: CASSHDYGYTF.